Below, one TCR beta chain is given with its context. No antigen is known for it. The source of the sample is a study of cytotoxic CD8 clonotypes in ibrutinib-treated CLL. The CDR3 contains 14 residues. The germline gives CDR1 SGHRS, CDR2 YFSETQ. The germline V and J ends were trimmed by 1 base and 2 bases, with 8 bases remaining between them. Regarding the study as a whole: Clonality was elevated at ibrutinib response and had returned toward baseline at progression.

Assay: immunoSEQ multiplex PCR; the TCRdb copy retains only in-frame clones and omits some. This table holds roughly 200,000 clones, about two thirds found once. The V call is TRBV5-1, the J call TRBJ2-3; possible D gene TRBD2, 6 bases. This TCR derives from a human donor with chronic lymphocytic leukemia. Sequencing used PBMCs, obtained after 24 months of ibrutinib treatment. CDR3 in DNA: TGCGCCAGCAGCTTGCCTAGCGCCACAGATACGCAGTATTTT. Translated: CASSLPSATDTQYF.